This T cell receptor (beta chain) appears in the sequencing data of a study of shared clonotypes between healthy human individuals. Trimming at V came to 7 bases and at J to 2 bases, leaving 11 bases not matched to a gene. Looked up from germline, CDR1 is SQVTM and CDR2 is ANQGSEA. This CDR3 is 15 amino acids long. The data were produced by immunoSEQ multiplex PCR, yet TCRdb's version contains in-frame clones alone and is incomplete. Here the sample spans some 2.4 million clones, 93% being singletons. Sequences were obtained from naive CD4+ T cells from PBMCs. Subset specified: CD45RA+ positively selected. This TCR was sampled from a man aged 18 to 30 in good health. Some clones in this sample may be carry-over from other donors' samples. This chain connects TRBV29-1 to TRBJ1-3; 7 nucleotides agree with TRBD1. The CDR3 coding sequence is TGCAGCGCACTAAGCCTCACAGGGGCTGGAAACACCATATATTTT. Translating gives CSALSLTGAGNTIYF.